This T cell receptor (beta chain) was sequenced in a study of blood T cell repertoires in COVID-19 (TCRdb year 2020). Study-level background: The collaborator samples originated in the United States, Italy and Spain and spanned the acute and convalescent phases of COVID-19. The material from the prospective study consisted of cDNA or gDNA derived from T cells, B-cell-depleted T cells, or PBMCs. Subjects who had been exposed to COVID-19, were actively infected with it, or had recovered from it provided the deeply sampled blood TCRbeta repertoires that made up the dataset. A freely available public database, intended as a resource for researchers studying the immune response to SARS-CoV-2, is where the repertoires were released. Samples were obtained from the ongoing ImmuneRACE study (first 160 participants) and from 950 to 1,500 subjects provided by 6 global collaborators. Sample metadata almost always included a de-identified subject ID, COVID-19 status, age in years and sex. HLA class I and class II types, where available, came from metadata supplied by the sample provider rather than from assay-based typing.

The germline V gene provides CDR1 SGDLS and CDR2 YYNGEE. From the cysteine through the phenylalanine, the CDR3 covers 16 amino acids. The DNA shown is the 48-base CDR3, in frame from base 1. V ends up 4 bases short and J 8 bases short, with an unmatched junction base count of 14. At one collaborating source in Seattle, patients were enrolled during active infection and were followed longitudinally through the course of disease. The collaborating institutions used their own protocols to collect whole blood in K2EDTA tubes. Collaborator samples were shipped for TCRbeta analysis as frozen whole blood, isolated PBMCs, or DNA extracted from either sample type. This clone occurred once. It lacks a known antigen. Base qualities are not recorded, but no much larger clone differs from it by a single base. TCRbeta CDR3 regions were amplified from genomic DNA by means of the immunoSEQ Assay, a bias-controlled multiplex PCR. As for the original processing: Within the assay, amplification of reference gene primers was used to estimate how many nucleated cells each sample contained. To quantify the absolute abundance of each unique TCRbeta CDR3 rearrangement, sequence reads were collapsed and filtered. For each sample, productive Simpson clonality was calculated by taking the square root of Simpson's diversity index across productive rearrangements. TCRdb holds this immuneACCESS table with in-frame rearrangements only. Some clones are missing; in checked studies, unresolved V genes explain under half, and the rest has no known cause. That table furnishes V, J and clone size, whereas the DNA furnished D and trimming. Counted in this sample were 150,000 to 200,000 clones; more than 75% of them appeared once. The leading ten clones occupy about 12% of the sample.

Here is what the overall study found, with its caveats: Clinical and demographic metadata were provided uncurated, with the amount varying by source and participant.

The rearrangement combines TRBV9 with TRBJ2-1; 8 junctional bases match TRBD2. The receptor's source is a woman aged 70-85 years with COVID-19, enrolled during active disease. Sequencing input: peripheral blood. The CDR3 in this case is CASSRRTSGLLDEQFF. The DNA sequence is TGTGCCAGCAGCCGACGAACTAGCGGCCTTTTAGATGAGCAGTTCTTC.